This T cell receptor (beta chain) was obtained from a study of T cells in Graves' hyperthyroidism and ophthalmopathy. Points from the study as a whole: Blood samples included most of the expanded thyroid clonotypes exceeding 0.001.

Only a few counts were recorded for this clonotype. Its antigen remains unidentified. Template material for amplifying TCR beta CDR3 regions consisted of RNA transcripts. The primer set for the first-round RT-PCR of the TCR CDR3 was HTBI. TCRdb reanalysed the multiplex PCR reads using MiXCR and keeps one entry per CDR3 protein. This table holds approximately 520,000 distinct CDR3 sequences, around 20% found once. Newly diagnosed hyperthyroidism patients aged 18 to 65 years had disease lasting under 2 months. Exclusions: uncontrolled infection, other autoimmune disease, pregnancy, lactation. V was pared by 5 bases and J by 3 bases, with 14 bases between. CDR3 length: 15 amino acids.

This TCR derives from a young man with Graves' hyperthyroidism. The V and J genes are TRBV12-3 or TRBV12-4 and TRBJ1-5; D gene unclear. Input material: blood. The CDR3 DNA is TGTGCCAGCAGTGGGGAGGGTAGAGCCAATCAGCCCCAGCATTTT. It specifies CASSGEGRANQPQHF.